The 7 T cell receptor delta chains below come from one sample, sequenced in a study of γδ T cells in repeated Plasmodium falciparum infection. TCRdb fed the multiplex PCR reads into CATT to redo clone calling. The table records about 48,000 delta-chain clones, 1.5% to 2% of them present only once. Vgamma9/Vdelta2+ and Vdelta2-negative gammadelta T cells were flow-sorted from PBMC for bulk sequencing. The sample taken for sequencing was gamma-delta T cells from blood. The receptors shown here come from a pool of human donors (malaria-infected and uninfected, not separated).

With respect to this clone: This may come from a read error, since a much larger clone is one base off. The chain combines TRDV1 with TRDJ1; D tentatively reads TRDD2 or TRDD3 (9 bases each). In the absence of a J gene in TCRdb, the DNA was matched to germline to assign it here. V dropped 1 base and J dropped 8 bases, with 32 bases sitting between them. The CDR3 extends over 20 amino acids. The germline CDR1 and CDR2 sequences are TSWWSYY and QGS. The CDR3 here is CALGEHLPTTWGIPTIKLIF. The CDR3 coding sequence is TGTGCTCTTGGGGAACACCTTCCTACGACCTGGGGGATCCCTACGATAAAACTCATCTTT.

This clone was counted ten times or more. The V gene is TRDV1, the J gene TRDJ4; 8 bases are shared with TRDD3. The germline V gene has CDR1 TSWWSYY and CDR2 QGS. Trimming cost V 1 base and J 1 base; bases outside gene matches: 14. This CDR3 spans 18 amino acids. CDR3 DNA: TGTGCTCTTGGGGAACACCTTCCCTTCTTGGGGGATCACAGACCCCTGATCTTT. This gives the protein CALGEHLPFLGDHRPLIF.

With regard to this clone: For this DNA, TCRdb reports the protein of a much larger clone, which diverges at residues 3 and 10, most likely from a read error; the protein presented here is translated directly from the DNA. V and J are TRDV1 and TRDJ1; D uncertain. There are 19 residues in the CDR3. Trimming stripped 11 bases from V and 1 base from J, with 32 bases between. Germline loops: CDR1 TSWWSYY, CDR2 QGS. CDR3 sequence reads: CASQGPFPPLYEATDKLIF. CDR3 coding DNA: TGTGCTTCGCAGGGCCCTTTCCCTCCATTGTACGAGGCCACCGATAAACTCATCTTT.

To note about this clone: Since a far larger clone is one base different, this is likely a read error. Distinct nucleotide sequences in the sample also encode this CDR3. The V gene was identified as TRDV1, while no J gene was called; TRDD3, the D gene given by the table, was not confirmed from the DNA. CDR3 length: 16 amino acids. Germline CDR1 TSWWSYY, CDR2 QGS. CDR3 nucleotide sequence: TGTGCTCTTGGGGAACTTCGGACCTGGGGGAGTACAAAGCTCATCTTT. Protein sequence: CALGELRTWGSTKLIF.

As to this clone: The TCRdb record carries a much larger clone's protein, which differs from this DNA's translation at residue 21; a read error is the likely cause, and the protein listed here is the DNA translation. The V gene reported is TRDV1; the J gene is uncalled; no DNA check was done on the table's D call, TRDD3. In germline, CDR1 is TSWWSYY, CDR2 QGS. CDR3 size: 23 residues. The CDR3 DNA reads as TGTGCTCTTGGGGAACATTGTTGTAGGCCTTCCTACTCCTACGGGGGATACACCGATAAACCCATCTTT. This translates into CALGEHCCRPSYSYGGYTDKPIF.

This clone has more than one count but fewer than ten. TCRdb's protein, taken from a much larger clone, differs from this DNA's translation at residue 7, likely owing to a read error; the protein displayed comes from the DNA. No call exists for the J gene, whereas the V gene is TRDV1. Per the germline V gene, CDR1 is TSWWSYY and CDR2 is QGS. The CDR3 is 12 amino acids. This CDR3 reads CALFELAGGLIF. The CDR3 DNA reads as TGTGCTCTCTTTGAGCTTGCTGGGGGTCTCATCTTT.

This clone was observed a handful of times. TCRdb shows a much larger clone's protein in place of this DNA's translation, and the two differ at residue 13, likely through a read error; the protein shown is translated from the DNA. The genes are TRDV1 and TRDJ1; possibly TRDD2 for D (5 bases). This CDR3 comprises 18 residues. From germline, CDR1 is TSWWSYY and CDR2 QGS. Trimming left V 3 bases short and J 3 bases short, with 23 bases between. The CDR3 reads CALGELRSPTPGSDKLIF. The CDR3 DNA reads TGTGCTCTTGGGGAGCTTAGGTCCCCTACTCCGGGTTCCGATAAACTCATCTTT.